The 7 T cell receptor beta chains in this list originate from one sample, sequenced in a study of siplizumab effects on memory and regulatory T cells. The table came from immunoSEQ multiplex PCR; TCRdb's copy has only in-frame clones and leaves some out. The sample lists around 68,000 clones; 80% to 90% were seen once. The sample consisted of Tregs sorted from blood. All receptors derive from a human donor in good health.

V is TRBV6-5 and J is TRBJ1-2, with D possibly matching TRBD1 (6 bases). The CDR3 has 12 amino acids. In germline, CDR1 is MNHEY, CDR2 SVGAGI. Trimming stripped 5 bases from V and 8 bases from J, with 12 bases between. CDR3 nucleotide sequence: TGTGCCAGCAGTCCCCTGGGGGGCGGCTACACCTTC. Translated, it gives CASSPLGGGYTF.

The gene calls are TRBV30 and TRBJ2-2, with D unclear. Trimming shortened V by 5 bases and J by 4 bases, and 14 bases separated the two germline ends. Per germline, CDR1 GTSNPN and CDR2 SVGIG (reference sequence). The CDR3 runs to 14 residues. CDR3 sequence (DNA): TGTGCCTGGGGATTCGCGGAGCGCACCGGGGAGCTGTTTTTT. It specifies CAWGFAERTGELFF.

The chain combines TRBV9 with TRBJ2-6; D is unclear. Trimming removed 4 bases at V and 0 bases at J, with 14 bases between. CDR3 size: 17 residues. Germline CDR1 reads SGDLS; CDR2 reads YYNGEE. The CDR3 sequence: CASSKTTNPSGANVLTF. CDR3 nucleotide sequence: TGTGCCAGCAGCAAAACAACGAACCCCTCTGGGGCCAACGTCCTGACTTTC.

This clone was seen a single time. The gene calls are TRBV27 and TRBJ2-6, with a weak D call TRBD1 (6 bases). The CDR3 length is 16 residues. The V end was cut by 5 bases, the J end by 4 bases, with 15 bases between. The germline V gene encodes CDR1 MNHEY and CDR2 SMNVEV (reference sequence). This CDR3 is CASSPRGGWGANVLTF. The CDR3 DNA follows: TGTGCCAGCAGTCCCCGAGGGGGATGGGGGGCCAACGTCCTGACTTTC.

This clone came up once. V and J are TRBV7-2 and TRBJ2-3; D perhaps matches TRBD2 (6 bases). This CDR3 is 15 amino acids long. The V end lost 0 bases, the J end lost 6 bases, and 13 bases lay between the germline ends. Germline values: CDR1 SGHTA, CDR2 FQGNSA. The CDR3 bases are TGTGCCAGCAGCTTAGCGATGGGCCGGGGGGATACGCAGTATTTT. As protein: CASSLAMGRGDTQYF.

CDR3 protein: CASSQFGTGGNEQFF. The CDR3 DNA is TGTGCCAGCAGCCAATTCGGGACAGGGGGCAATGAGCAGTTCTTC. The chain uses TRBV16 and TRBJ2-1, with TRBD1 matching 11 bases. Germline trimming cut 1 base from V and 6 bases from J; bases unmatched to any gene: 2. In germline, CDR1 is KGHSY, CDR2 FQNENV. The CDR3 runs 15 residues. Combining the CDR3 with reference TRBV16 and TRBJ2-1 gives the whole variable domain GEEVAQTPKHLVRGEGQKAKLYCAPIKGHSYVFWYQQVLKNEFKFLISFQNENVFDETGMPKERFSAKCLPNSPCSLEIQATKLEDSAVYFCASSQFGTGGNEQFFGPGTRLTVL.

V is TRBV19 and J is TRBJ2-6; no definite D call. The V gene lost 5 bases and the J gene lost 1 base, with 24 bases spanning the gap. From germline, CDR1 is LNHDA and CDR2 SQIVND (reference sequence). The length of the CDR3 is 20 residues. CDR3 bases: TGTGCCAGTAGTCCCACCCTATACGTGACCATAGGATCTGGGGCCAACGTCCTGACTTTC. This sequence encodes CASSPTLYVTIGSGANVLTF.